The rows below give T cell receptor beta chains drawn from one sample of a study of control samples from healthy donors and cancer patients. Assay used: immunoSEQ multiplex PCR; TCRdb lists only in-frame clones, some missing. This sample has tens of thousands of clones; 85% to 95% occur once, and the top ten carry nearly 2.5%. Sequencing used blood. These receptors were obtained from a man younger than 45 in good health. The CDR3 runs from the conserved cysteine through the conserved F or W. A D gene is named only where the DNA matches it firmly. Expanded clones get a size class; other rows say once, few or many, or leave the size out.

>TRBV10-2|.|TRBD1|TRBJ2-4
CASRPGQGARVAIQYF
TGCGCCAGCCGCCCGGGACAGGGGGCGCGAGTGGCCATTCAGTACTTC
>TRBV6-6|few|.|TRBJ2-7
CASSYTDWRGRNEQYF
TGTGCCAGCAGTTACACTGACTGGAGGGGTAGGAACGAGCAGTACTTC
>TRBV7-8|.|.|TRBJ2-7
CASSKDRPYEQYF
TGTGCCAGCAGTAAGGACAGACCTTACGAGCAGTACTTC
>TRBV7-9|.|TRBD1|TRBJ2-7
CASSQDRDTYEQYF
TGTGCCAGCAGCCAGGACAGGGACACCTACGAGCAGTACTTC
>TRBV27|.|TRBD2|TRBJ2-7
CASSLSAGGTYEQYF
TGTGCCAGCAGTTTATCGGCGGGAGGGACCTACGAGCAGTACTTC
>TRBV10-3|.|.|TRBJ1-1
CAISEVQQNTEAFF
TGTGCCATCAGTGAGGTACAGCAAAACACTGAAGCTTTCTTT
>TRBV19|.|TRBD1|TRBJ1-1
CASSMPKTGPMNTEAFF
TGTGCCAGTAGTATGCCAAAGACAGGGCCCATGAACACTGAAGCTTTCTTT
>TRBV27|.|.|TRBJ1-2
CASSQQGLLGYGYTF
TGTGCCAGCAGTCAACAAGGGCTCCTAGGGTATGGCTACACCTTC
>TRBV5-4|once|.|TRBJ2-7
CASSWTGGGREQYF
TGTGCCAGCAGCTGGACAGGAGGGGGTAGAGAGCAGTACTTC
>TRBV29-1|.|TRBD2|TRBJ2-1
CSVDGTSGRGYQFF
TGCAGCGTGGACGGGACTAGCGGGAGAGGGTACCAGTTCTTC
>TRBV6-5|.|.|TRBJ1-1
CASGFRNTEAFF
TGTGCCAGCGGTTTCAGAAACACTGAAGCTTTCTTT
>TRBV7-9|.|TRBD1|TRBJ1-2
CASSFLQGNGYTF
TGTGCCAGCAGCTTCTTACAGGGGAATGGCTACACCTTC
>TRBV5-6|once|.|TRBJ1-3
CASNHLKGAGPGNTIYF
TGTGCCAGCAACCATCTAAAAGGGGCCGGACCTGGAAACACCATATATTTT
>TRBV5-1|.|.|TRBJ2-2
CASFSSRTGELFF
TGCGCCAGCTTTTCTAGCAGGACCGGGGAGCTGTTTTTT
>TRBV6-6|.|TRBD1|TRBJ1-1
CASSYRRTGDAFF
TGTGCCAGCAGTTACCGGCGGACAGGGGACGCTTTCTTT
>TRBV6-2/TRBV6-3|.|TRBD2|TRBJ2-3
CASSLAGYTDTQYF
TGTGCCAGCAGTTTAGCGGGATACACAGATACGCAGTATTTT
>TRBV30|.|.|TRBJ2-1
CAWSGEVVAYNEQFF
TGTGCCTGGAGTGGTGAGGTTGTTGCGTACAATGAGCAGTTCTTC
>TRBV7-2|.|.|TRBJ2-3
CASSLLGDTDTQYF
TGTGCCAGCAGCTTATTGGGGGACACAGATACGCAGTATTTT
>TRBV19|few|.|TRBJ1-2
CASSDSNYGYTF
TGTGCCAGTTCGGATTCTAACTATGGCTACACCTTC
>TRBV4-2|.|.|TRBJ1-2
CASSQEGADLNYGYTF
TGTGCCAGCAGCCAAGAGGGGGCAGACCTTAACTATGGCTACACCTTC
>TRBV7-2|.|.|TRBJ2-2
CASSLSQGYTGELFF
TGTGCCAGCAGCTTATCGCAGGGGTATACCGGGGAGCTGTTTTTT
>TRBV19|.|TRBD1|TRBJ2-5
CASSWDREETQYF
TGTGCCAGTAGTTGGGACAGAGAAGAGACCCAGTACTTC
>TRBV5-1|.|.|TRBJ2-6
CASSFRASSGANVLTF
TGCGCCAGCAGCTTCCGCGCTAGCTCTGGGGCCAACGTCCTGACTTTC
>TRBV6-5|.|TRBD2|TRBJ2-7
CASSRDYSSYEQYF
TGTGCCAGCAGTAGGGACTACTCCTCCTACGAGCAGTACTTC
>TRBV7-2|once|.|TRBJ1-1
CASSLVANTEAFF
TGTGCCAGCAGCTTAGTTGCGAACACTGAAGCTTTCTTT
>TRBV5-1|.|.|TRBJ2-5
CASSFQETQYF
TGCGCCAGCAGCTTCCAAGAGACCCAGTACTTC
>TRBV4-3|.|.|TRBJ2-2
CASSPYSGLSNTGELFF
TGCGCCAGCAGCCCTTACTCGGGGCTTTCGAACACCGGGGAGCTGTTTTTT
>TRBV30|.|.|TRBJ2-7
CAWSGGTAYYEQYF
TGTGCCTGGAGTGGCGGGACAGCATACTACGAGCAGTACTTC
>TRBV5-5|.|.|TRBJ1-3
CASSYSPSGNTIYF
TGTGCCAGCAGCTACAGCCCCTCTGGAAACACCATATATTTT
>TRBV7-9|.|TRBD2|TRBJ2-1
CASSLSSGNEQFF
TGTGCCAGCAGCTTATCTAGCGGGAATGAGCAGTTCTTC
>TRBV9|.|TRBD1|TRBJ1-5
CASSAGQGDVQPQHF
TGTGCCAGCAGCGCGGGACAGGGGGACGTCCAGCCCCAGCATTTT
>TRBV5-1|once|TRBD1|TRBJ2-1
CASSFSTGSSYNEQFF
TGCGCCAGCAGCTTCTCGACAGGGAGCTCCTACAATGAGCAGTTCTTC
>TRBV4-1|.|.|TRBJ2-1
CASSQRLIPDNEQFF
TGCGCCAGCAGCCAGCGGTTAATTCCCGACAATGAGCAGTTCTTC
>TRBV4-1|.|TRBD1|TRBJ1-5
CASSQEDRDNQPQHF
TGCGCCAGCAGCCAAGAGGACAGGGACAATCAGCCCCAGCATTTT
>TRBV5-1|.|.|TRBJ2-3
CASSKSGPYTDTQYF
TGCGCCAGCAGCAAATCCGGGCCATACACAGATACGCAGTATTTT
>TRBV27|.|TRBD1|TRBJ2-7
CASRRTGVYEQYF
TGTGCCAGCAGGAGGACAGGGGTGTACGAGCAGTACTTC
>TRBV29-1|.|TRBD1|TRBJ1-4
CSVSTGGDEKLFF
TGCAGCGTGTCGACAGGGGGTGATGAAAAACTGTTTTTT
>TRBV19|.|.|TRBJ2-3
CASRTELTDTQYF
TGTGCCAGCAGGACAGAGCTCACAGATACGCAGTATTTT
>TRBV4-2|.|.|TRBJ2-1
CASSQVGDSGSQFF
TGTGCCAGCAGCCAAGTCGGGGACAGCGGGTCGCAGTTCTTC
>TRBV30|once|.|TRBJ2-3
CAWSLLTSVPDTQYF
TGTGCCTGGAGTCTTTTGACATCGGTTCCAGATACGCAGTATTTT
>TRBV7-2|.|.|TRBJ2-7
CASSLVRNSYEQYF
TGTGCCAGCAGCTTAGTCCGGAACTCCTACGAGCAGTACTTC